The next 27 T cell receptor beta chains were all read from a single sample in a study of T cell repertoires in cytomegalovirus infection. TCRdb called the reads again in MiXCR, with one record for every CDR3 protein. The profile shows around 490,000 distinct CDR3 sequences, about 26% of them singletons. The sample taken for sequencing was PBMCs. The source of these receptors is a human donor in good health (CMV status not recorded). Some clones in this sample may be carry-over from other donors' samples.

The table lists this clonotype with many counts. CDR3 sequence reads: CASSAGQSNQPQHF. CDR3 in DNA: TGTGCCAGCAGCGCGGGACAGAGCAATCAGCCCCAGCATTTT. The V call is TRBV7-8, the J call TRBJ1-5, with TRBD1 matching 7 bases. This CDR3 comprises 14 residues. V was clipped by 5 bases and J by 1 base; unmatched bases: 2. Germline assignment: CDR1 SGHVS and CDR2 FQNEAQ.

V gene TRBV5-1 combines with J gene TRBJ2-1; 9 nucleotides line up with TRBD2. V dropped 5 bases and J dropped 7; count of bases not matched to a gene: 10. The CDR3 extends over 15 amino acids. Germline assignment: CDR1 SGHRS and CDR2 YFSETQ. CDR3 nucleotide sequence: TGCGCCAGCAGACAAGCTAGCGGGATTGGGAATGAGCAGTTCTTC. Protein: CASRQASGIGNEQFF.

This clonotype has more than one count but fewer than ten. The V and J genes are TRBV20-1 and TRBJ2-7; 7 bases are shared with TRBD1. The CDR3 length is 13 residues. J gave up 3 bases and V 4 bases, and 6 bases lay outside the gene matches. The germline V gene encodes CDR1 DFQATT and CDR2 SNEGSKA (reference sequence). The CDR3, as DNA: TGCAGTGCTACTCCGGACAGGTACTACGAGCAGTACTTC. The encoded protein is CSATPDRYYEQYF.

The chain employs TRBV7-9 and TRBJ2-1; 9 bases map to TRBD2. V lost 5 bases to trimming and J lost 1 base; unmatched junction nucleotides: 6. CDR3 length: 16 residues. Per germline, CDR1 SEHNR and CDR2 FQNEAQ (reference sequence). CDR3 amino acids: CASSPTTSGSYNEQFF. DNA for the CDR3: TGTGCCAGCAGCCCTACGACTAGCGGATCCTACAATGAGCAGTTCTTC. Drawing the rest from reference TRBV7-9 and TRBJ2-1, the complete variable domain is DTGVSQNPRHKITKRGQNVTFRCDPISEHNRLYWYRQTLGQGPEFLTYFQNEAQLEKSRLLSDRFSAERPKGSFSTLEIQRTEQGDSAMYLCASSPTTSGSYNEQFFGPGTRLTVL.

This chain uses TRBV28 with TRBJ1-1, with D unclear. V was pared by 6 bases and J by 7 bases, with 15 bases between. Germline V gene sequence: CDR1 MDHEN, CDR2 SYDVKM. This CDR3 contains 13 residues. CDR3: CASRSRIRGEAFF. CDR3 nucleotides: TGTGCCAGCAGGTCTCGGATCCGCGGTGAAGCTTTCTTT.

This clonotype was detected a few times. This chain uses TRBV15 with TRBJ1-5, with D unresolved. The CDR3 has 13 residues. V gave up 0 bases and J gave up 8 bases, with 8 bases separating them. Germline CDR1 and CDR2: LNHNV and YYDKDF (reference sequence). CDR3: CATSRDGREPQHF. CDR3 coding DNA: TGTGCCACCAGCAGAGATGGGAGGGAGCCCCAGCATTTT.

There are many counts of this clonotype. This chain links TRBV7-6 with TRBJ2-2; maybe TRBD1 (6 bases). Germline V gene data show CDR1 as SGHVS and CDR2 as FNYEAQ. The ends were cut back, 0 bases at V and 6 bases at J, with 20 bases in the middle. The CDR3 has 18 residues. For the CDR3, the DNA is TGTGCCAGCAGCTTAGCGTGGGCCGGGCAGGGGACGGCCGGGGAGCTGTTTTTT. It specifies CASSLAWAGQGTAGELFF. Full variable domain (remainder filled in from reference TRBV7-6 and TRBJ2-2): GAGVSQSPRYKVTKRGQDVALRCDPISGHVSLYWYRQALGQGPEFLTYFNYEAQQDKSGLPNDRFSAERPEGSISTLTIQRTEQRDSAMYRCASSLAWAGQGTAGELFFGEGSRLTVL.

The table lists this clonotype with a few counts. The rearrangement uses TRBV18 and TRBJ2-5, with 7 bases fitting TRBD1. The CDR3 consists of 14 residues. Looked up from germline, CDR1 is KGHSH and CDR2 is LQKENI. Trimming cost V 2 bases and J 3 bases; bases outside gene matches: 3. Written as DNA, the CDR3 is TGTGCCAGCTCACCAACCGGGACAGAAGAGACCCAGTACTTC. Amino acid sequence: CASSPTGTEETQYF.

In this sample, this clonotype turned up a few times. The chain employs TRBV6-2 or TRBV6-3 and TRBJ2-2; D is perhaps TRBD1 (6 bases). V was pared by 2 bases and J by 3 bases, with 19 bases between. This CDR3 has 18 amino acids. In germline, CDR1 is MNHEY, CDR2 SVGEGT. CDR3 nucleotides: TGTGCCAGCAGTTACCCCGAGGCAGGGGCAATATACACCGGGGAGCTGTTTTTT. It yields the protein CASSYPEAGAIYTGELFF.

CDR3 sequence: CAISVVAGTGDTQYF. In DNA, the CDR3 is TGTGCCATCAGTGTCGTGGCGGGAACGGGAGATACGCAGTATTTT. The genes are TRBV10-3 and TRBJ2-3; tentative D call: TRBD2 (6 bases). Germline-derived CDR1 and CDR2 are ENHRY and SYGVKD. The CDR3 is 15 residues long. Trimming pared 4 bases from V and 5 bases from J, leaving 16 bases between.

The chain uses TRBV5-6 and TRBJ2-3, with a tentative D call TRBD2 (5 bases). This CDR3 has 16 residues. With 3 bases removed from V and 2 bases from J, the gap between germline ends came to 16 bases. Germline V lookup: CDR1 SGHDT, CDR2 YYEEEE. The CDR3 sequence is CASSYRELGNTDTQYF. The CDR3 coding sequence is TGTGCCAGCAGCTACCGGGAATTAGGGAACACAGATACGCAGTATTTT.

This clonotype was counted a few times. The chain is built from TRBV7-3 and TRBJ2-1; 7 bases map to TRBD2. The germline V gene encodes CDR1 SGHTA and CDR2 FQGTGA. V lost 8 bases, J lost 0 bases, and 10 bases stayed unmatched. The CDR3 consists of 16 residues. The CDR3 spells CASSGGEGSSYNEQFF. Written as DNA, the CDR3 is TGTGCCAGCTCGGGGGGAGAGGGAAGCTCCTACAATGAGCAGTTCTTC. The entire variable domain, with the rest obtained from reference TRBV7-3 and TRBJ2-1, is as follows: GAGVSQTPSNKVTEKGKYVELRCDPISGHTALYWYRQSLGQGPEFLIYFQGTGAADDSGLPNDRFFAVRPEGSVSTLKIQRTERGDSAVYLCASSGGEGSSYNEQFFGPGTRLTVL.

Many counts were recorded for this clonotype. The genes are TRBV6-1 and TRBJ2-4; D not resolved. There are 13 residues in the CDR3. The germline V gene has CDR1 MNHNS and CDR2 SASEGT. With 1 base removed from V and 7 bases from J, the gap between germline ends came to 8 bases. The CDR3, as DNA: TGTGCCAGCAGTGAAGAAGAAGGGAACATTCAGTACTTC. Encoded protein: CASSEEEGNIQYF.

The V and J genes are TRBV12-3 or TRBV12-4 and TRBJ2-5, with D possibly being TRBD1 (5 bases). The V and J ends lost 1 base and 0 bases respectively, with 9 bases between them. CDR3 length: 15 residues. The DNA of the CDR3 is TGTGCCAGCAGTTTAGGGACACCGTACCAAGAGACCCAGTACTTC. As protein: CASSLGTPYQETQYF.

There are a few counts of this clonotype. The chain uses TRBV12-3 or TRBV12-4 and TRBJ2-2; D is perhaps TRBD2 (6 bases). The CDR3 contains 16 residues. The ends were cut back, 6 bases at V and 7 bases at J, with 21 bases in the middle. CDR3 region: CASSPRGIGLGGELFF. CDR3 DNA: TGTGCCAGCAGCCCTCGCGGGATAGGATTAGGCGGGGAGCTGTTTTTT.

Many counts were recorded for this clonotype. The chain uses TRBV7-2 and TRBJ2-4, with 7 bases matching TRBD2. CDR1 is SGHTA and CDR2 is FQGNSA in the germline V gene. V trimming: 1 base; J trimming: 4 bases; junction bases outside the gene matches: 7. CDR3 size: 16 residues. CDR3 in amino acids: CASSLGSSGQKNIQYF. CDR3 nucleotides: TGTGCCAGCAGCTTAGGGAGTAGCGGGCAGAAAAACATTCAGTACTTC.

V gene TRBV29-1 combines with J gene TRBJ2-3, with no clear D. Trimming removed 4 bases from V and 0 bases from J, with 11 bases in between. Germline V gene lookup returns CDR1 SQVTM and CDR2 ANQGSEA. This CDR3 spans 14 amino acids. CDR3 in amino acids: CSVAVRQSTDTQYF. The CDR3 DNA reads TGCAGCGTTGCGGTACGCCAGAGCACAGATACGCAGTATTTT.

This clonotype has only a few counts. This chain connects TRBV27 to TRBJ1-2, with a possible D match to TRBD1 (6 bases). Looked up from germline, CDR1 is MNHEY and CDR2 is SMNVEV (reference sequence). Trimming removed 3 bases at V and 1 base at J, with 12 bases between. The CDR3 contains 15 residues. This CDR3 reads CASSFGGRSNYGYTF. In DNA form, the CDR3 reads TGTGCCAGCAGTTTTGGGGGGCGCAGTAACTATGGCTACACCTTC.

This clonotype was recorded a few times. V usage is TRBV11-2 and J usage is TRBJ2-2, with D perhaps matching TRBD2 (6 bases). The CDR3 contains 20 residues. Trimming took 10 bases from V and 4 from J, leaving 34 bases between them. CDR1 is SGHAT, CDR2 FQNNGV, per germline. The CDR3 protein is CATTERRGMGNGRPTGELFF. CDR3 coding DNA: TGTGCCACTACGGAGAGGAGGGGCATGGGGAACGGTCGTCCCACCGGGGAGCTGTTTTTT.

CDR3 sequence reads: CASSLDRGKQPQHF. CDR3 in DNA: TGTGCCAGCAGTTTGGACAGGGGGAAGCAGCCCCAGCATTTT. The V gene is TRBV27, the J gene TRBJ1-5, with TRBD1 identical over 10 bases. CDR3 length: 14 residues. Trimming cost V 3 bases and J 7 bases; bases outside gene matches: 3. Germline V gene lookup returns CDR1 MNHEY and CDR2 SMNVEV (reference sequence).

The chain is built from TRBV6-2 or TRBV6-3 and TRBJ2-2; D remains unclear. The germline V and J ends were trimmed by 2 bases and 0 bases, with 13 bases remaining between them. The CDR3 sequence is 17 residues long. Germline V CDR1 and CDR2: MNHEY, SVGEGT. For the CDR3, the DNA is TGTGCCAGCAGTTACCTCCCAACACCCTCGAACACCGGGGAGCTGTTTTTT. Its translation is CASSYLPTPSNTGELFF.

This clonotype was counted many times. This rearrangement joins TRBV7-2 to TRBJ1-1; D is possibly TRBD1 (5 bases). Trimming took 1 base from V and 5 from J, leaving 11 bases between them. The CDR3 covers 14 residues. CDR1 SGHTA and CDR2 FQGNSA come from the germline V gene. As DNA, the CDR3 is TGTGCCAGCAGCTTAGGCAGGGTGAGGACTGAAGCTTTCTTT. It translates to CASSLGRVRTEAFF.

There are a few counts of this clonotype. The V gene is TRBV28, the J gene TRBJ2-1; D possibly matches TRBD1 or TRBD2 (6 bases each). Germline V gene sequence: CDR1 MDHEN, CDR2 SYDVKM. The CDR3 contains 13 residues. V lost 7 bases, J lost 8 bases, and 15 bases lay in between. The CDR3 DNA sequence: TGTGCCAGCACCTTGGGGGGCCGGGATGAGCAGTTCTTC. Translated, it gives CASTLGGRDEQFF.

This clonotype was picked up a small number of times. The chain couples TRBV30 to TRBJ2-5; 7 positions match TRBD2. CDR1 and CDR2 from the germline V gene are GTSNPN and SVGIG (reference sequence). V was clipped by 0 bases and J by 5 bases; unmatched bases: 6. The CDR3 sequence is 14 residues long. The CDR3: CAWSVAGRAETQYF. CDR3 nucleotide sequence: TGTGCCTGGAGTGTCGCGGGGAGGGCGGAGACCCAGTACTTC.

The rearrangement joins TRBV12-5 to TRBJ1-1; D not certain. V was pared by 5 bases and J by 1 base, with 11 bases between. Germline V gives CDR1 LGHNT, CDR2 FRNRAP. The CDR3 runs to 14 residues. The CDR3 DNA reads as TGTGCTAGTGGTCCCCCGGACTCGAACACTGAAGCTTTCTTT. As protein: CASGPPDSNTEAFF.

This clonotype has more than one count but fewer than ten. This sequence joins TRBV20-1 and TRBJ2-1; 14 bases align to TRBD2. Germline V gene lookup returns CDR1 DFQATT and CDR2 SNEGSKA (reference sequence). This CDR3 comprises 15 residues. With 3 bases clipped from V and 7 bases from J, the junction kept 5 bases outside the gene matches. The CDR3 sequence is CSARRGLAGVNEQFF. The DNA of the CDR3 is TGCAGTGCTAGGAGGGGACTAGCGGGAGTGAATGAGCAGTTCTTC.

The chain links TRBV24-1 to TRBJ2-2, with D uncertain. Trimming stripped 1 base from V and 4 bases from J, with 6 bases between. This CDR3 has 14 residues. Germline V CDR1 and CDR2: KGHDR, SFDVKD. This CDR3 reads CATSDLSRTGELFF. The CDR3 region has the DNA TGTGCCACCAGTGATTTATCCCGCACCGGGGAGCTGTTTTTT.